This note documents a single TCR beta chain sequence. In germline, CDR1 is MNHEY, CDR2 SMNVEV (reference sequence). This CDR3 is built from 14 residues. The V end lost 3 bases, the J end lost 10 bases, and 17 bases lay between the germline ends. Under the authors' procedure: Estimates of nucleated cell counts were drawn from the amplification of reference gene primers. TCRdb's copy holds only in-frame clones and misses some; the assay was immunoSEQ multiplex PCR. The DNA gave D and trimming, while V, J and clone size come from that table. The data contain around 200,000 clones, 88% of them singletons. This entry comes from a study of blood T cell repertoires in COVID-19. Overall study: Researchers got acute and convalescent COVID-19 samples from the United States, Italy and Spain. PBMCs, B-cell-depleted T cells, or T cells provided the cDNA or gDNA that made up the material.

The source is a man aged 18 to 30 with active or convalescent COVID-19. The chain joins TRBV27 to TRBJ2-3; D is ambiguous. The sequencing input was peripheral blood. CDR3 loop: CASSFKRYSSSQYF. The CDR3 coding sequence is TGTGCCAGCAGTTTTAAGAGGTATTCGTCCTCGCAGTATTTT.